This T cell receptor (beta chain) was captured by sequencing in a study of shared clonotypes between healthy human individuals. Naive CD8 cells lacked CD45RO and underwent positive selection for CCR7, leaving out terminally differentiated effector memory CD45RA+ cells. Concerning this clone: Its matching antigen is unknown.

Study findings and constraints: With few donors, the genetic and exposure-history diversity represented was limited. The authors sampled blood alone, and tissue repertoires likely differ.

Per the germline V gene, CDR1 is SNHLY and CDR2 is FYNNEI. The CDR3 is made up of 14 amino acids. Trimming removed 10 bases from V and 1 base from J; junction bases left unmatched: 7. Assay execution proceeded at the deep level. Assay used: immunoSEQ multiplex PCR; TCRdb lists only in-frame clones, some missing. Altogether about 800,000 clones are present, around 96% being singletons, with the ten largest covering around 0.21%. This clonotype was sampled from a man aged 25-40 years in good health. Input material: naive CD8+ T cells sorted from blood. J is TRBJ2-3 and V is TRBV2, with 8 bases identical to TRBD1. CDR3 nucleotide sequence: TGTGCCATACTCGACAGGGGCGGCACAGATACGCAGTATTTT. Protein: CAILDRGGTDTQYF.